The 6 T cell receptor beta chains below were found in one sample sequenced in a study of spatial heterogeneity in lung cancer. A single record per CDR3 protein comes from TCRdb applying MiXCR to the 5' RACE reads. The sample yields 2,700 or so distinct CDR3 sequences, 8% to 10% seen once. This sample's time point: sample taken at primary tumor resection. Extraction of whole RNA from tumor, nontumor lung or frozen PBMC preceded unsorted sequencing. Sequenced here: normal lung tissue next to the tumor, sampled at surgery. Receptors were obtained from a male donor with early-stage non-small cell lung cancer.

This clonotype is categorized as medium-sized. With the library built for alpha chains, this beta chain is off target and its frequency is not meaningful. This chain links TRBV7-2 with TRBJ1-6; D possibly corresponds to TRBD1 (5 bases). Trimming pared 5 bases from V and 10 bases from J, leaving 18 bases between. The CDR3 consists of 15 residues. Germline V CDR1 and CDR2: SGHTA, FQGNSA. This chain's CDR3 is CASSPTFRGDSPLHF. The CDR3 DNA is TGTGCCAGCAGCCCCACTTTCCGGGGGGACTCACCCCTCCACTTT. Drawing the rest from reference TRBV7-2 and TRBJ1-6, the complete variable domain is GAGVSQSPSNKVTEKGKDVELRCDPISGHTALYWYRQSLGQGLEFLIYFQGNSAPDKSGLPSDRFSAERTGGSVSTLTIQRTQQEDSAVYLCASSPTFRGDSPLHFGNGTRLTVT.

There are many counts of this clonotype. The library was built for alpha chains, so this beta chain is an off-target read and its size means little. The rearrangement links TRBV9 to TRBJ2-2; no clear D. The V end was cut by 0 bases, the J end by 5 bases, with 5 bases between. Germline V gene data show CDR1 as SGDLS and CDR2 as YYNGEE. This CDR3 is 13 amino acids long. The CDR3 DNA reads TGTGCCAGCAGCGTAGTGACGACCGGGGAGCTGTTTTTT. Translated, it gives CASSVVTTGELFF.

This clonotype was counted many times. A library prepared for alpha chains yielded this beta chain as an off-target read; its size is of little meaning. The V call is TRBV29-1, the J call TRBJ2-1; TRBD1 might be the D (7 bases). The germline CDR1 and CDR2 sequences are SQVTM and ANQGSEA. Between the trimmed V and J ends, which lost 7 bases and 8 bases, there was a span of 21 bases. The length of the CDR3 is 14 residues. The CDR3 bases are TGCAGCGCCTATCCAGGGGGGCGTCTTCATGAGCAGTTCTTC. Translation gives CSAYPGGRLHEQFF.

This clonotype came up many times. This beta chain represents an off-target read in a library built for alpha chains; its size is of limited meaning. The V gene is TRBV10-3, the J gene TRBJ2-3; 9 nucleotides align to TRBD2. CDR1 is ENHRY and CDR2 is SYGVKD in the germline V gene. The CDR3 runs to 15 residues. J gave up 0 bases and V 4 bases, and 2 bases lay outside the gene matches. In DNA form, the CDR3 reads TGTGCCATCAGTGGGCTAGCGGGGAGCACAGATACGCAGTATTTT. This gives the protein CAISGLAGSTDTQYF.

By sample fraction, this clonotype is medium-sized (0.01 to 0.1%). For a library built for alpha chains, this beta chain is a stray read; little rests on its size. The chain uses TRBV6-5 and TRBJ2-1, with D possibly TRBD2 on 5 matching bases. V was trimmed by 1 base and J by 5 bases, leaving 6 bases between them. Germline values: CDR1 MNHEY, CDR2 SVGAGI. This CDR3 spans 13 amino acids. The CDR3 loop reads CASSYLGDNEQFF. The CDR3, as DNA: TGTGCCAGCAGTTACTTGGGAGACAATGAGCAGTTCTTC.

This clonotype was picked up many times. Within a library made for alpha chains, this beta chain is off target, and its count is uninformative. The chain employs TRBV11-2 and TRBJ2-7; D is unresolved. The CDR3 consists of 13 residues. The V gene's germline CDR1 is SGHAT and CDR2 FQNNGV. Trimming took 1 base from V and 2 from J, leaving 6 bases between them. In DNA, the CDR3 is TGTGCCAGCAGCTTAGGACAAACCTACGAGCAGTACTTC. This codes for CASSLGQTYEQYF.